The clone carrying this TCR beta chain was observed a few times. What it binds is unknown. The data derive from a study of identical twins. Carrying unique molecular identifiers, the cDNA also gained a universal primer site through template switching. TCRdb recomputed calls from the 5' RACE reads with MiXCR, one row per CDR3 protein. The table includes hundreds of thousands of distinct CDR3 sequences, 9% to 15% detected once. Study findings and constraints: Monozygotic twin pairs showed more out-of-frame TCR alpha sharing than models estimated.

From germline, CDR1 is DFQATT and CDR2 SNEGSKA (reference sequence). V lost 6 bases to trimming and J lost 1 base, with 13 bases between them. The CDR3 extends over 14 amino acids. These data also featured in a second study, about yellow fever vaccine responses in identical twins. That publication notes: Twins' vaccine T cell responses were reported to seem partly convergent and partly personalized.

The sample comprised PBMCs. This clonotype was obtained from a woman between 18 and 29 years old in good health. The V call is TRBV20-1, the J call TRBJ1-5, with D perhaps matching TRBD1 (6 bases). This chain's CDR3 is CSASGQTSNQPQHF. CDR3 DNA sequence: TGCAGTGCCTCTGGACAGACGAGCAATCAGCCCCAGCATTTT.